The sequence of this T cell receptor beta chain was determined in a study of blood T cells in healthy people across ages. At the level of the study: When template switching was applied, about one barcoded beta molecule was captured per two T cells. Regarding the study as a whole: Unsorted PBMC input precluded a conclusive naive versus antigen-experienced comparison.

Notes on this clonotype: Its specificity is not known.

Together with a sample-barcoded 5' primer, a J-beta primer mix was included in a second PCR lasting roughly 6 to 12 cycles. TCRdb called the 5' RACE reads again in MiXCR, with one record for every CDR3 protein. The sample has about 1.4 million distinct CDR3 sequences; 59% are singletons. The receptor was isolated from a man aged 18 to 29 in good health. Sequencing was performed on blood.

This CDR3 reads CASETGLNEQYF. CDR3 nucleotide sequence: TGTGCCAGCGAGACAGGGTTAAACGAGCAGTACTTC. J is TRBJ2-7 and V is TRBV28, with 7 bases matching TRBD1. With V trimmed by 8 bases and J by 5 bases, 6 bases remained unmatched. The CDR3 sequence is 12 residues long. The germline V gene has CDR1 MDHEN and CDR2 SYDVKM. The variable domain in full, completed from reference TRBV28 and TRBJ2-7, reads DVKVTQSSRYLVKRTGEKVFLECVQDMDHENMFWYRQDPGLGLRLIYFSYDVKMKEKGDIPEGYSVSREKKERFSLILESASTNQTSMYLCASETGLNEQYFGPGTRLTVT.